Below, one TCR beta chain is given with its context. Participants' reported clinical history set cohort assignment. CDR1 PRHDT and CDR2 FYEKMQ come from the germline V gene (reference sequence). The germline V and J ends were trimmed by 2 bases and 2 bases, with 11 bases remaining between them. The CDR3 runs to 15 residues. This sample was taken from a study of blood T cell repertoires in COVID-19. Study summary: The United States, Italy and Spain provided the acute and convalescent COVID-19 samples.

In the original workflow: Estimates of nucleated cell counts were drawn from the amplification of reference gene primers. Clones were read by immunoSEQ multiplex PCR, and TCRdb kept only the in-frame ones, dropping some. The D gene and trimming were derived from the DNA, and the V and J assignments and clone size from that table. The sample records 250,000 or so clones, around 88% being singletons. The chain combines TRBV13 with TRBJ2-3; D ambiguous. The sequenced sample consisted of PBMCs or T cells enriched from blood (not recorded which). This receptor was identified in a middle-aged woman with acute COVID-19. In DNA form, the CDR3 reads TGTGCCAGCAGCTTATCACCCTCCTACACAGATACGCAGTATTTT. Protein: CASSLSPSYTDTQYF.